Below, 32 T cell receptor beta chains from the same sample are listed, as sequenced in a study of T cell responses to AZD1222 COVID-19 vaccine. Measured with immunoSEQ multiplex PCR; TCRdb has only the in-frame clones, and not every one. Here the sample spans some 100,000 clones, roughly 84% being singletons. The specimen comprised peripheral blood, sampled on day 0 of AZD1222 vaccination. The receptors were sampled from an adult in good health.

The chain carries TRBV7-3 and TRBJ2-1; D is possibly TRBD2 (5 bases). Trimming removed 1 base at V and 4 bases at J, with 17 bases between. There are 17 residues in the CDR3. CDR1 is SGHTA and CDR2 is FQGTGA in the germline V gene. The CDR3 spells CASSLIGPPGGYNEQFF. The CDR3 nucleotides are TGTGCCAGCAGCTTAATTGGCCCTCCTGGCGGGTACAATGAGCAGTTCTTC.

The chain uses TRBV28 and TRBJ2-3; 7 nucleotides agree with TRBD2. Trimming at V came to 4 bases and at J to 2 bases, leaving 3 bases not matched to a gene. Per the germline V gene, CDR1 is MDHEN and CDR2 is SYDVKM. CDR3 length equals 14 residues. CDR3 residues: CASSSTSFTDTQYF. The CDR3 DNA reads as TGTGCCAGCAGTTCGACTAGCTTCACAGATACGCAGTATTTT.

The chain employs TRBV5-1 and TRBJ2-3; 8 bases are a match to TRBD2. CDR3 size: 16 residues. Looked up from germline, CDR1 is SGHRS and CDR2 is YFSETQ. V lost 0 bases, J lost 0 bases, and 3 bases stayed unmatched. The chain's CDR3 is CASSLGLASSTDTQYF. The CDR3 DNA is TGCGCCAGCAGCTTGGGACTAGCGAGTAGCACAGATACGCAGTATTTT.

The CDR3 sequence is CASSPNAGGDEQYF. DNA of the CDR3: TGTGCCAGCAGCCCAAATGCGGGAGGGGACGAGCAGTACTTC. This chain links TRBV7-2 with TRBJ2-7; 9 bases map to TRBD2. V trimming: 5 bases; J trimming: 5 bases; junction bases outside the gene matches: 7. Per the germline V gene, CDR1 is SGHTA and CDR2 is FQGNSA. This CDR3 has 14 residues.

In regard to this clone: The same CDR3 also results from other DNA sequences found in this sample. The V and J genes are TRBV7-8 and TRBJ2-5; D ambiguous. The V gene lost 5 bases and the J gene lost 1 base, with 2 bases spanning the gap. The length of the CDR3 is 11 residues. CDR1 and CDR2 (germline): SGHVS, FQNEAQ. DNA of the CDR3: TGTGCCAGCAGCCCCCAAGAGACCCAGTACTTC. This sequence encodes CASSPQETQYF.

The CDR3: CATRQGENTEAFF. The CDR3 region has the DNA TGTGCCACGCGACAGGGGGAGAACACTGAAGCTTTCTTT. The chain is built from TRBV12-3 or TRBV12-4 and TRBJ1-1; 9 bases map to TRBD1. CDR3 length equals 13 residues. The junction had 4 bases not matched to a gene; V was cut back by 10 bases and J by 1 base.

The rearrangement links TRBV12-3 or TRBV12-4 to TRBJ2-7; D unclear. Trimming shortened V by 6 bases and J by 2 bases, and 8 bases separated the two germline ends. The CDR3 has 12 residues. The CDR3 protein is CASRGPAYEQYF. The CDR3 bases are TGTGCCAGCAGGGGTCCAGCCTACGAGCAGTACTTC.

In its sample, this clone was seen once. This chain joins TRBV5-8 and TRBJ2-5, with 7 positions matching TRBD1. Germline V gives CDR1 SGHTS, CDR2 YDEGEE. CDR3 length: 14 residues. With V trimmed by 4 bases and J by 3 bases, 6 bases remained unmatched. The CDR3 is CASSLGTAKETQYF. The CDR3 DNA is TGTGCCAGCAGCCTCGGGACAGCAAAAGAGACCCAGTACTTC.

The V gene is TRBV5-5, the J gene TRBJ1-1; 11 nucleotides line up with TRBD1. This CDR3 is built from 16 residues. The ends lost 4 bases at V and 5 bases at J; junction bases unmatched: 10. CDR1 and CDR2 from the germline V gene are SGHKS and YYEKEE (reference sequence). The CDR3 nucleotides are TGTGCCAGCAGCCCCAGCCGGACAGGGGGCCGGACTGAAGCTTTCTTT. Translation: CASSPSRTGGRTEAFF.

J is TRBJ2-5 and V is TRBV7-2; 12 bases map to TRBD2. Germline lookup yields CDR1 SGHTA and CDR2 FQGNSA. The CDR3 has 15 amino acids. V lost 5 bases to trimming and J lost 5 bases; unmatched junction nucleotides: 6. CDR3 amino acids: CASSTGLAGTETQYF. The CDR3 DNA reads as TGTGCCAGCAGCACCGGACTAGCGGGAACGGAGACCCAGTACTTC. Using reference TRBV7-2 and TRBJ2-5 for the parts outside the CDR3, the full variable domain is GAGVSQSPSNKVTEKGKDVELRCDPISGHTALYWYRQSLGQGLEFLIYFQGNSAPDKSGLPSDRFSAERTGGSVSTLTIQRTQQEDSAVYLCASSTGLAGTETQYFGPGTRLLVL.

This chain links TRBV19 with TRBJ2-4; 7 bases align to TRBD2. Germline V gene lookup returns CDR1 LNHDA and CDR2 SQIVND (reference sequence). The CDR3 is 14 amino acids. V shed 7 bases, J shed 6 bases, and the junction held 9 bases outside the gene matches. The CDR3 sequence is CASTPGLSINIQYF. DNA of the CDR3: TGTGCCAGTACCCCGGGACTATCGATAAACATTCAGTACTTC.

The chain carries TRBV5-1 and TRBJ2-7; a possible D gene is TRBD1 (6 bases). With 2 bases removed from V and 6 bases from J, the gap between germline ends came to 9 bases. The CDR3 has 12 amino acids. CDR1 is SGHRS, CDR2 YFSETQ, per germline. The CDR3 loop reads CASSLGGAEQYF. The CDR3 bases are TGCGCCAGCAGCTTAGGGGGAGCCGAGCAGTACTTC.

The chain carries TRBV19 and TRBJ1-1; D unresolved. This CDR3 has 15 residues. Per germline, CDR1 LNHDA and CDR2 SQIVND (reference sequence). With 4 bases removed from V and 5 bases from J, the gap between germline ends came to 17 bases. CDR3 in amino acids: CASSRPGQVRTEAFF. The CDR3 DNA is TGTGCCAGTAGTAGACCGGGCCAAGTTCGAACTGAAGCTTTCTTT.

The V call is TRBV28, the J call TRBJ1-3; D uncertain. Between the trimmed V and J ends, which lost 3 bases and 2 bases, there was a span of 8 bases. The CDR3 consists of 14 residues. In germline, CDR1 is MDHEN, CDR2 SYDVKM. The CDR3 spells CASSFSVTGNTIYF. The CDR3 DNA sequence: TGTGCCAGCAGTTTCTCAGTGACTGGAAACACCATATATTTT.

The gene calls are TRBV11-3 and TRBJ2-1, with TRBD2 identical over 13 bases. The V gene's germline CDR1 is SGHNT and CDR2 YENEEA. V lost 1 base, J lost 4 bases, and 4 bases stayed unmatched. The CDR3 totals 17 residues. CDR3 nucleotides: TGTGCCAGCAGCTTAGGGACTAGCGGGAGCTGGTACAATGAGCAGTTCTTC. This sequence encodes CASSLGTSGSWYNEQFF. Full variable domain (missing parts from reference TRBV11-3 and TRBJ2-1): EAGVVQSPRYKIIEKKQPVAFWCNPISGHNTLYWYLQNLGQGPELLIRYENEEAVDDSQLPKDRFSAERLKGVDSTLKIQPAELGDSAVYLCASSLGTSGSWYNEQFFGPGTRLTVL.

V gene TRBV5-6 combines with J gene TRBJ2-2; 10 bases match TRBD2. This CDR3 is built from 19 residues. V trimming: 0 bases; J trimming: 4 bases; junction bases outside the gene matches: 12. Germline V lookup: CDR1 SGHDT, CDR2 YYEEEE. The CDR3 loop is CASSLAWGLAGVGTGELFF. DNA of the CDR3: TGTGCCAGCAGCTTGGCTTGGGGTCTAGCGGGAGTGGGCACCGGGGAGCTGTTTTTT.

The V gene is TRBV7-9, the J gene TRBJ2-2, with D possibly being TRBD2 (5 bases). With 5 bases removed from V and 0 bases from J, the gap between germline ends came to 22 bases. The germline gives CDR1 SEHNR, CDR2 FQNEAQ (reference sequence). The CDR3 spans 19 residues. CDR3 in DNA: TGTGCCAGCAGCCCCCCTGGTGGGAGCGGTAACGCGAACACCGGGGAGCTGTTTTTT. It specifies CASSPPGGSGNANTGELFF.

The J gene is TRBJ1-5, the V gene TRBV28, with TRBD1 identical over 7 bases. J was trimmed by 6 bases and V by 3 bases; bases with no gene match: 5. The CDR3 contains 14 residues. Germline V gene lookup returns CDR1 MDHEN and CDR2 SYDVKM. CDR3 in amino acids: CASSLSGGIQPQHF. CDR3 nucleotides: TGTGCCAGCAGTTTGTCAGGGGGTATTCAGCCCCAGCATTTT. The variable domain in full, with the rest retrieved from reference TRBV28 and TRBJ1-5, is DVKVTQSSRYLVKRTGEKVFLECVQDMDHENMFWYRQDPGLGLRLIYFSYDVKMKEKGDIPEGYSVSREKKERFSLILESASTNQTSMYLCASSLSGGIQPQHFGDGTRLSIL.

This clone is classed as medium-sized. The rearrangement links TRBV4-3 to TRBJ2-1; 14 bases line up with TRBD2. The CDR3 extends over 15 amino acids. Germline CDR1 is LGHNA and CDR2 is YSLEER. Trimming removed 5 bases from V and 5 bases from J; junction bases left unmatched: 2. The CDR3 DNA follows: TGCGCCAGCAGCTGGACTAGCGGGAGGAACAATGAGCAGTTCTTC. Its translation is CASSWTSGRNNEQFF.

V usage is TRBV29-1 and J usage is TRBJ1-5; D is possibly TRBD1 (5 bases). The CDR3 totals 11 residues. Germline V gives CDR1 SQVTM, CDR2 ANQGSEA. The V end lost 4 bases, the J end lost 12 bases, and 13 bases lay between the germline ends. As DNA, the CDR3 is TGCAGCGTTGGGGACCCCAGGCGCCAGCATTTT. Protein sequence: CSVGDPRRQHF.

This clone was seen a few times. The rearrangement joins TRBV27 to TRBJ2-7, with 7 nucleotides matching TRBD2. This CDR3 region has 15 residues. V gave up 3 bases and J gave up 3 bases; unmatched junction bases: 8. CDR1 is MNHEY and CDR2 is SMNVEV in the germline V gene (reference sequence). DNA of the CDR3: TGTGCCAGCAGTTTCTCCACAGCGGGGCTCTACGAGCAGTACTTC. Translated, it gives CASSFSTAGLYEQYF.

This clone was recorded once. CDR3: CASSRTQNREAFF. Here the CDR3 DNA reads TGTGCCAGCAGTAGGACGCAGAACCGGGAAGCTTTCTTT. The chain employs TRBV28 and TRBJ1-1; no clear D gene. In germline, CDR1 is MDHEN, CDR2 SYDVKM. Trimming took off 5 bases at V and 8 bases at J, with 15 bases between the two ends. The CDR3 sequence is 13 residues long.

In this sample, this clone turned up once. The CDR3 DNA sequence: TGTGCCAGCAGCTTCGGTCTAGCGGGAGAAGATACGCAGTATTTT. It codes for CASSFGLAGEDTQYF. This sequence joins TRBV11-2 and TRBJ2-3; 10 bases fit TRBD2. V shed 3 bases and J 5 bases; nucleotides not matched to a gene: 5. CDR1 is SGHAT, CDR2 FQNNGV, per germline. The CDR3 has 15 amino acids. The variable domain in full, completed from reference TRBV11-2 and TRBJ2-3, reads EAGVAQSPRYKIIEKRQSVAFWCNPISGHATLYWYQQILGQGPKLLIQFQNNGVVDDSQLPKDRFSAERLKGVDSTLKIQPAKLEDSAVYLCASSFGLAGEDTQYFGPGTRLTVL.

The chain carries TRBV29-1 and TRBJ1-1; D might be TRBD1 (5 bases). V was cut by 6 bases and J by 1 base, with 9 bases left in between. The V gene's germline CDR1 is SQVTM and CDR2 ANQGSEA. The CDR3 covers 12 residues. Here the CDR3 DNA reads TGCAGCGTGCGACAGACGAACACTGAAGCTTTCTTT. Translating it yields CSVRQTNTEAFF. The variable domain in full, with the rest retrieved from reference TRBV29-1 and TRBJ1-1, is SAVISQKPSRDICQRGTSLTIQCQVDSQVTMMFWYRQQPGQSLTLIATANQGSEATYESGFVIDKFPISRPNLTFSTLTVSNMSPEDSSIYLCSVRQTNTEAFFGQGTRLTVV.

V and J are TRBV20-1 and TRBJ2-7; D is unclear. Trimming removed 3 bases from V and 4 bases from J, with 10 bases in between. The V gene's germline CDR1 is DFQATT and CDR2 SNEGSKA (reference sequence). This CDR3 comprises 12 residues. The CDR3 region is CSASVLEYEQYF. CDR3 sequence (DNA): TGCAGTGCTAGTGTTTTAGAATACGAGCAGTACTTC.

This clone appeared a few times. The chain links TRBV6-5 to TRBJ2-7; unclear D gene. Trimming took off 0 bases at V and 3 bases at J, with 9 bases between the two ends. In germline, CDR1 is MNHEY, CDR2 SVGAGI. This CDR3 contains 14 residues. CDR3 nucleotides: TGTGCCAGCAGTTACTCCGTTCCTAACTACGAGCAGTACTTC. Protein sequence: CASSYSVPNYEQYF.

This chain links TRBV27 with TRBJ1-2, with a tentative D call TRBD1 (6 bases). The length of the CDR3 is 14 residues. Germline CDR1 and CDR2: MNHEY and SMNVEV (reference sequence). V shed 5 bases and J shed 6 bases, with 16 bases lying between them. Written as DNA, the CDR3 is TGTGCCAGCAGTCCTCACCGACAGGTTGATGGCTACACCTTC. Its protein product is CASSPHRQVDGYTF.

The CDR3, as DNA: TGTGCCACGTCCCGGGACAGACTTTATTCACCCCTCCACTTT. Its protein is CATSRDRLYSPLHF. The chain carries TRBV6-5 and TRBJ1-6; 7 bases fit TRBD1. Trimming took 10 bases from V and 8 from J; bases not matched to a gene: 11. This CDR3 contains 14 residues. The V gene's germline CDR1 is MNHEY and CDR2 SVGAGI.

For this clone: Other DNA sequences in this sample translate to the same CDR3. The chain is built from TRBV15 and TRBJ1-1; unclear D gene. The germline CDR1 and CDR2 sequences are LNHNV and YYDKDF (reference sequence). The CDR3 is made up of 15 amino acids. The V and J ends lost 5 bases and 3 bases respectively, with 16 bases between them. The CDR3 reads CATSRPDGEDTEAFF. DNA for the CDR3: TGTGCCACCAGCCGACCGGACGGAGAAGACACTGAAGCTTTCTTT.

V and J are TRBV28 and TRBJ1-5, with D unresolved. Trimming removed 3 bases from V and 5 bases from J, with 14 bases in between. The CDR3 loop spans 15 amino acids. The germline V gene encodes CDR1 MDHEN and CDR2 SYDVKM. The CDR3 nucleotides are TGTGCCAGCAGTTTGGGCAGGCAGTACTATCAGCCCCAGCATTTT. Translated, it gives CASSLGRQYYQPQHF.

This sequence joins TRBV27 and TRBJ2-1; 12 bases map to TRBD2. The CDR3 extends over 14 amino acids. Germline CDR1 and CDR2: MNHEY and SMNVEV (reference sequence). With V trimmed by 7 bases and J by 8 bases, 6 bases remained unmatched. The CDR3 DNA reads as TGTGCCAGCAACCGACTAGCGGGAGAGGATGAGCAGTTCTTC. Translation: CASNRLAGEDEQFF.

V gene TRBV27 combines with J gene TRBJ1-5; unclear D gene. Deletions cut 6 bases from V and 0 bases from J, with 15 bases between. Germline V gene lookup returns CDR1 MNHEY and CDR2 SMNVEV (reference sequence). The CDR3 contains 16 residues. The CDR3: CASRGRSGYSNQPQHF. The CDR3 bases are TGTGCCAGCAGGGGGAGGAGCGGATATAGCAATCAGCCCCAGCATTTT.